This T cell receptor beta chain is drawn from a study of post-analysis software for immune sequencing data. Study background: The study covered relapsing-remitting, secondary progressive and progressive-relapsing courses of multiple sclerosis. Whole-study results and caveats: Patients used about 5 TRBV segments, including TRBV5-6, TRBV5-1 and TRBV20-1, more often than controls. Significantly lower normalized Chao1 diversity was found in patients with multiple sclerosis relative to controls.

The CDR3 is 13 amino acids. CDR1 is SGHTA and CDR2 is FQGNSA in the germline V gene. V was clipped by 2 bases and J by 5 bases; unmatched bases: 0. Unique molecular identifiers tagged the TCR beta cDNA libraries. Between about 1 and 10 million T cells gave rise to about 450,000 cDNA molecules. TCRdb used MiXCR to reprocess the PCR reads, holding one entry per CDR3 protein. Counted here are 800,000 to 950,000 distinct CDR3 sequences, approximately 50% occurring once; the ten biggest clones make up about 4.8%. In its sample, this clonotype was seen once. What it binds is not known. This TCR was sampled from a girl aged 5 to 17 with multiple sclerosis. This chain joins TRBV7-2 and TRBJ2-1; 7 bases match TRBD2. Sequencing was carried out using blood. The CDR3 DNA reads TGTGCCAGCAGCTTAAGCGGGGACAATGAGCAGTTCTTC. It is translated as CASSLSGDNEQFF.